Sequencing of this T cell receptor beta chain was carried out in a study of T-cell reconstitution after alpha-beta-depleted transplantation in children. Study-level results: Day-60 TCRbeta diversity that was high in some patients was derived from surviving recipient T cells and thymic progenitors. Fresh T-cell production supplied most of the T-cell counts and diversity seen one year after transplant. As was reported, about two months after transplant, alpha-beta T cells came from several hundred expanded graft clones.

With respect to this clonotype: Antigen unknown.

TCRbeta library construction was performed incorporating unique molecular identifiers. Via MiXCR, TCRdb re-called the PCR reads, giving one row per CDR3 protein. The profile shows a few hundred thousand distinct CDR3 sequences, about a quarter of them singletons. Germline V CDR1 and CDR2: DFQATT, SNEGSKA (reference sequence). CDR3 size: 14 residues. J was trimmed by 2 bases and V by 6 bases; bases with no gene match: 7. The specimen comprised PBMCs, sampled before TCRalphabeta/CD19-depleted stem cell transplant. The sequence derives from a boy younger than two with Wiskott-Aldrich syndrome, due to receive a stem cell transplant. The V call is TRBV20-1, the J call TRBJ2-1, with 7 bases fitting TRBD2. Here the CDR3 DNA reads TGCAGTGCAACCCCTAGCGGCCCCTACAATGAGCAGTTCTTC. As protein: CSATPSGPYNEQFF.